A single sample gave rise to the 28 T cell receptor beta chains below, sequenced in a study of blood T cell repertoires in COVID-19. Data came from immunoSEQ multiplex PCR; TCRdb stores just in-frame clones and leaves some out. The sample has about 160,000 clones, over 80% seen once; the top ten hold about 5%. The specimen was peripheral blood. These receptors all stem from a woman aged 50 to 65 with acute or convalescent COVID-19.

The chain combines TRBV5-4 with TRBJ2-7; 7 bases map to TRBD1. This CDR3 spans 13 amino acids. Germline CDR1 and CDR2: SGHNT and YYREEE (reference sequence). V lost 6 bases and J lost 7; bases outside the gene matches: 10. CDR3 residues: CASTLVPGQEQYF. Written as DNA, the CDR3 is TGTGCCAGCACCCTAGTCCCGGGACAGGAGCAGTACTTC.

V is TRBV10-3 and J is TRBJ2-3, with 9 bases identical to TRBD1. CDR1 and CDR2 from the germline V gene are ENHRY and SYGVKD. The CDR3 runs 19 residues. Trimming cost V 2 bases and J 8 bases; bases outside gene matches: 20. CDR3 in amino acids: CAISEPTLSTGGPGSTQYF. The CDR3 DNA is TGTGCCATCAGTGAGCCGACCTTGTCTACAGGGGGCCCGGGTTCTACGCAGTATTTT.

The chain combines TRBV6-1 with TRBJ1-6, with a weak D call TRBD1 (6 bases). Germline lookup yields CDR1 MNHNS and CDR2 SASEGT. The V and J ends lost 1 base and 10 bases respectively, with 17 bases between them. The CDR3 totals 16 residues. DNA of the CDR3: TGTGCCAGCAGTGAAGGCTTGGGCAGGGGTTACTCACCCCTCCACTTT. It codes for CASSEGLGRGYSPLHF.

The rearrangement uses TRBV12-3 or TRBV12-4 and TRBJ1-1, with D unresolved. V was pared by 3 bases and J by 3 bases, with 5 bases between. This CDR3 has 12 residues. CDR3 amino acids: CASSFTDTEAFF. DNA of the CDR3: TGTGCCAGCAGTTTTACGGACACTGAAGCTTTCTTT.

The V and J genes are TRBV2 and TRBJ2-3; 7 positions agree with TRBD2. This CDR3 spans 15 amino acids. Per germline, CDR1 SNHLY and CDR2 FYNNEI. V shed 2 bases and J 5 bases; nucleotides not matched to a gene: 7. The CDR3 loop reads CASSEPAGTGDTQYF. In DNA, the CDR3 is TGTGCCAGCAGTGAACCAGCGGGGACGGGAGATACGCAGTATTTT.

The rearrangement joins TRBV4-1 to TRBJ2-6; D possibly corresponds to TRBD1 (5 bases). V was clipped by 0 bases and J by 2 bases, with 8 bases between them. Germline CDR1 is MGHRA and CDR2 is YSYEKL. This CDR3 comprises 16 residues. CDR3 in amino acids: CASSQDEGAGANVLTF. CDR3 sequence (DNA): TGCGCCAGCAGCCAAGATGAAGGGGCTGGGGCCAACGTCCTGACTTTC.

This chain uses TRBV19 with TRBJ2-1, with D perhaps matching TRBD2 (5 bases). From germline, CDR1 is LNHDA and CDR2 SQIVND (reference sequence). The V gene lost 6 bases and the J gene lost 12 bases, with 15 bases spanning the gap. The CDR3 spans 12 residues. The CDR3 loop is CASSGPEGGQFF. The DNA of the CDR3 is TGTGCCAGTAGCGGGCCTGAAGGAGGGCAGTTCTTC.

The chain recombines TRBV5-8 with TRBJ1-6, with D possibly TRBD1 on 6 matching bases. The CDR3 has 15 residues. CDR1 and CDR2 from the germline V gene are SGHTS and YDEGEE. The ends were cut back, 3 bases at V and 7 bases at J, with 14 bases in the middle. The CDR3 bases are TGTGCCAGCAGCTCGCCGACAGGTTTGAATTCACCCCTCCACTTT. It translates to CASSSPTGLNSPLHF.

This clone was picked up one time. The rearrangement uses TRBV2 and TRBJ1-5; D is perhaps TRBD1 (6 bases). CDR3 length: 13 residues. Per the germline V gene, CDR1 is SNHLY and CDR2 is FYNNEI. V dropped 10 bases and J dropped 8 bases, with 18 bases sitting between them. CDR3: CATTTGSHEPQHF. The CDR3 DNA is TGTGCCACTACAACAGGGTCCCATGAGCCCCAGCATTTT. Variable domain in full (rest from reference TRBV2 and TRBJ1-5): EPEVTQTPSHQVTQMGQEVILRCVPISNHLYFYWYRQILGQKVEFLVSFYNNEISEKSEIFDDQFSVERPDGSNFTLKIRSTKLEDSAMYFCATTTGSHEPQHFGDGTRLSIL.

The V and J genes are TRBV4-3 and TRBJ1-2, with TRBD1 identical over 9 bases. V shed 0 bases and J 6 bases; nucleotides not matched to a gene: 14. Germline V lookup: CDR1 LGHNA, CDR2 YSLEER. This CDR3 is 18 amino acids long. The CDR3 is CASSQDMGQGPLGDGYTF. For the CDR3, the DNA is TGCGCCAGCAGCCAAGATATGGGACAGGGCCCCTTAGGGGATGGCTACACCTTC.

V usage is TRBV27 and J usage is TRBJ2-3; 7 bases align to TRBD1. The CDR3 length is 15 residues. Per germline, CDR1 MNHEY and CDR2 SMNVEV (reference sequence). V shed 3 bases and J 1 base; nucleotides not matched to a gene: 4. The CDR3: CASSFRTGRTDTQYF. CDR3 sequence (DNA): TGTGCCAGCAGTTTTCGGACAGGACGCACAGATACGCAGTATTTT.

The chain joins TRBV5-1 to TRBJ1-1, with 7 bases aligning to TRBD1. There are 16 residues in the CDR3. J gave up 5 bases and V 4 bases, and 14 bases lay outside the gene matches. Germline loops: CDR1 SGHRS, CDR2 YFSETQ. The CDR3 bases are TGCGCCAGCAGCCGACGGGGGACAGAAGGGGCGACTGAAGCTTTCTTT. It is translated as CASSRRGTEGATEAFF.

The chain employs TRBV28 and TRBJ1-1, with TRBD1 as a possible D gene (6 bases). V gave up 5 bases and J gave up 3 bases, with 13 bases separating them. CDR1 and CDR2 from the germline V gene are MDHEN and SYDVKM. The CDR3 has 14 amino acids. The CDR3 loop reads CASSTRGGDTEAFF. CDR3 sequence (DNA): TGTGCCAGCAGTACCCGAGGGGGAGACACTGAAGCTTTCTTT.

CDR3 in amino acids: CASSDRGEKLFF. Written as DNA, the CDR3 is TGTGCCAGCAGTGACAGGGGGGAAAAACTGTTTTTT. The chain has TRBV2 and TRBJ1-4, with 7 bases fitting TRBD1. J was trimmed by 8 bases and V by 3 bases; bases with no gene match: 0. The CDR3 covers 12 residues. CDR1 SNHLY and CDR2 FYNNEI come from the germline V gene.

Only a few counts were recorded for this clone. The rearrangement joins TRBV25-1 to TRBJ2-7; D ambiguous. V was shortened by 2 bases and J by 3 bases, with 8 bases between the two germline ends. The CDR3 sequence is 13 residues long. Germline CDR1 and CDR2: MGHDK and SYGVNS. The CDR3 sequence is CASSEPGVYEQYF. The DNA of the CDR3 is TGTGCCAGCAGTGAACCGGGTGTCTACGAGCAGTACTTC.

This rearrangement joins TRBV6-7 to TRBJ2-7; D may be TRBD2 (5 bases). TRBV6-7 is annotated as an ORF whose role is uncertain. This CDR3 spans 13 amino acids. V gave up 0 bases and J gave up 2 bases, with 5 bases separating them. The CDR3 loop reads CASSYSRAYEQYF. The CDR3 region has the DNA TGTGCCAGCAGTTACTCGAGGGCCTACGAGCAGTACTTC.

The chain uses TRBV14 and TRBJ2-1, with TRBD2 as a possible D gene (6 bases). CDR3 size: 15 residues. V lost 1 base and J lost 4, with 11 bases in between. Germline V gives CDR1 SGHDN, CDR2 FVKESK. CDR3 sequence reads: CASSQGVEGYNEQFF. In nucleotides, the CDR3 is TGTGCCAGCAGCCAAGGGGTGGAGGGGTACAATGAGCAGTTCTTC.

This clone is a singleton in its sample. The V and J genes are TRBV7-9 and TRBJ2-1; D gene ambiguous. Per germline, CDR1 SEHNR and CDR2 FQNEAQ (reference sequence). The length of the CDR3 is 14 residues. The V end lost 8 bases, the J end lost 5 bases, and 16 bases lay between the germline ends. CDR3 bases: TGTGCCAGCCTTCTAGGTCCGTATAACAATGAGCAGTTCTTC. Translating gives CASLLGPYNNEQFF. The whole variable domain, filled in from reference TRBV7-9 and TRBJ2-1, reads DTGVSQNPRHKITKRGQNVTFRCDPISEHNRLYWYRQTLGQGPEFLTYFQNEAQLEKSRLLSDRFSAERPKGSFSTLEIQRTEQGDSAMYLCASLLGPYNNEQFFGPGTRLTVL.

V and J are TRBV11-2 and TRBJ2-5, with 9 nucleotides matching TRBD1. CDR3 length: 14 residues. Germline loops: CDR1 SGHAT, CDR2 FQNNGV. The ends lost 5 bases at V and 5 bases at J; junction bases unmatched: 6. Here the CDR3 reads CASSVGQGRETQYF. CDR3 in DNA: TGTGCCAGCAGCGTCGGACAGGGGCGGGAGACCCAGTACTTC.

V usage is TRBV4-2 and J usage is TRBJ1-2; a possible D gene is TRBD1 (6 bases). Germline-derived CDR1 and CDR2 are LGHNA and YNFKEQ. The CDR3 is made up of 17 amino acids. The germline V and J ends were trimmed by 0 bases and 1 base, with 15 bases remaining between them. CDR3 loop: CASSQEPGQAINYGYTF. The DNA for the CDR3 is TGTGCCAGCAGCCAAGAACCGGGACAAGCTATTAACTATGGCTACACCTTC.

The rearrangement joins TRBV5-1 to TRBJ2-5; TRBD2 matches at 10 bases. CDR3 length equals 15 residues. V lost 5 bases, J lost 2 bases, and 6 bases stayed unmatched. CDR1 is SGHRS, CDR2 YFSETQ, per germline. The CDR3 is CASRSGGASQETQYF. CDR3 DNA: TGCGCCAGCAGAAGCGGGGGGGCGTCTCAAGAGACCCAGTACTTC.

The rearrangement joins TRBV5-4 to TRBJ1-1; no clear D. The germline gives CDR1 SGHNT, CDR2 YYREEE (reference sequence). The V end was cut by 4 bases, the J end by 4 bases, with 11 bases between. The CDR3 has 13 residues. The CDR3 DNA follows: TGTGCCAGCAGCACCGCAGAGGGCACTGAAGCTTTCTTT. It encodes CASSTAEGTEAFF.

The V gene is TRBV5-6, the J gene TRBJ2-1; 10 bases are shared with TRBD2. This CDR3 contains 17 residues. CDR1 is SGHDT and CDR2 is YYEEEE in the germline V gene. V was clipped by 3 bases and J by 12 bases; unmatched bases: 18. The CDR3 nucleotides read TGTGCCAGCAGCTCGGATCTACGAGCGGGAGGGCCGCTTGCGCAGTTCTTC. Translation gives CASSSDLRAGGPLAQFF.

Of note for this clone: This same CDR3 is encoded by further DNA sequences in the sample. The chain combines TRBV28 with TRBJ1-2, with TRBD1 as a possible D gene (5 bases). From germline, CDR1 is MDHEN and CDR2 SYDVKM. With 5 bases removed from V and 2 bases from J, the gap between germline ends came to 9 bases. CDR3 length equals 13 residues. Written as DNA, the CDR3 is TGTGCCAGCAGTCCCGCAGGGAACTATGGCTACACCTTC. Translation gives CASSPAGNYGYTF.

This clone is a singleton in its sample. The chain links TRBV4-3 to TRBJ1-4; TRBD1 matches 7 bases. The CDR3 spans 16 residues. CDR1 LGHNA and CDR2 YSLEER come from the germline V gene. The V segment lost 5 bases and the J segment 6 bases; nucleotides outside the gene matches: 12. The DNA for the CDR3 is TGCGCCAGCAGCTTAAACTACAGGGGCACGGATGAAAAACTGTTTTTT. It specifies CASSLNYRGTDEKLFF.

J is TRBJ2-5 and V is TRBV29-1; no firm D call. Germline CDR1 reads SQVTM; CDR2 reads ANQGSEA. V was shortened by 2 bases and J by 2 bases, with 9 bases between the two germline ends. CDR3 length: 13 amino acids. The CDR3 here is CSVEFRFQETQYF. DNA for the CDR3: TGCAGCGTTGAATTCAGATTTCAAGAGACCCAGTACTTC.

The chain recombines TRBV3-1 (or the pseudogene TRBV3-2) with TRBJ1-1; 7 bases agree with TRBD1. In germline, CDR1 is LGHDT, CDR2 YNNKEL (reference sequence). The CDR3 is 15 residues long. V trimming: 4 bases; J trimming: 7 bases; junction bases outside the gene matches: 12. The chain's CDR3 is CASSPAGTDINEAFF. DNA of the CDR3: TGTGCCAGCAGCCCCGCCGGGACAGATATTAATGAAGCTTTCTTT.

The rearrangement links TRBV12-3 or TRBV12-4 to TRBJ1-5, with 7 bases lining up with TRBD1. The trim removed 6 bases at V and 5 bases at J, leaving 4 bases unmatched. The length of the CDR3 is 13 residues. CDR3 loop: CASSPTGDQPQHF. CDR3 coding DNA: TGTGCCAGCAGCCCCACAGGGGATCAGCCCCAGCATTTT.